The clone carrying this T cell receptor (beta chain) came up many times. TCR beta CDR3 sequences were amplified from RNA transcripts. An initial round of RT-PCR targeting the TCR CDR3 relied on the HTBI primer set. Each CDR3 protein is one row after TCRdb ran MiXCR on the multiplex PCR reads. The sample yields hundreds of thousands of distinct CDR3 sequences, around 15% seen once. This record belongs to a study of T cells in Graves' hyperthyroidism and ophthalmopathy. Trimming took 4 bases from V and 1 from J; bases not matched to a gene: 5. Per the germline V gene, CDR1 is MNHEY and CDR2 is SMNVEV (reference sequence). The CDR3 is 15 residues long.

The sequencing input was blood. The sequence came from a woman aged 18 to 35 with Graves' hyperthyroidism. V gene TRBV27 combines with J gene TRBJ2-7; 9 nucleotides match TRBD1. This CDR3 is CASSYNDRGSYEQYF. The CDR3 coding sequence is TGTGCCAGCAGTTACAACGACAGGGGGTCCTACGAGCAGTACTTC.